This TCR beta chain comes out of a study of T cells after posttransplantation cyclophosphamide. Study-level findings and limits: Recipient CMV seropositivity and CMV reactivation strongly tracked TRB clonality.

Assay used: immunoSEQ multiplex PCR; TCRdb lists only in-frame clones, some missing. Captured here are about 33,000 clones, none seen once; the top ten comprise about 4.4%. The CDR3 contains 15 residues. Trimming pared 2 bases from V and 0 bases from J, leaving 11 bases between. Germline V lookup: CDR1 SGDLS, CDR2 YYNGEE. This clone came up many times. What it recognizes is unknown. The specimen was PBMCs. This sequence was found in a woman in her 30s in good health and a related stem cell transplant donor. The V call is TRBV9, the J call TRBJ1-1; unclear D gene. The chain's CDR3 is CASSVETKMNTEAFF. The CDR3 nucleotides read TGTGCCAGCAGCGTTGAAACTAAGATGAACACTGAAGCTTTCTTT.